A selection of T cell receptor beta chains follows, all from one sample in a study of somatic mutations in cytotoxic T cells in rheumatoid arthritis. Assay used: immunoSEQ multiplex PCR; TCRdb lists only in-frame clones, some missing. Of 14,000 or so clones detected, about 81% appear once; the ten largest clones hold 13% to 15%. Material: CD8+ T cells sorted from blood. Source of these receptors: an adult with rheumatoid arthritis. CDR3s include the opening cysteine and the closing phenylalanine or tryptophan. D genes are given only for firm matches. Where a row states a size, it is once, few, many or the class of an expanded clone; other rows omit it.

>NA|17|TRBJ2-1|TRBV27|NA
TGTGCCAGCAGTTTAACACTCCTGGACCTGGGCCACAATGAGCAGTTCTTC
CASSLTLLDLGHNEQFF
>TRBD1|16|TRBJ2-1|TRBV10-3|few
TGTGCCATCAGTGACCGGGACAGGGGGGGCCACAATGAGCAGTTCTTC
CAISDRDRGGHNEQFF
>NA|14|TRBJ2-7|TRBV30|NA
TGTGCCTGGAGTCCCTTAGCGGAGCCCTACGAGCAGTACTTC
CAWSPLAEPYEQYF
>NA|14|TRBJ2-3|TRBV19|NA
TGTGCCAGTAGTACCATCCAGGGCACAGATACGCAGTATTTT
CASSTIQGTDTQYF
>NA|17|TRBJ2-2|TRBV7-8|NA
TGTGCCAGCAGCATCCCCTCGACAAAGACAATCACCGGGGAGCTGTTTTTT
CASSIPSTKTITGELFF
>TRBD1|15|TRBJ2-1|TRBV6-1|NA
TGTGCCAGCAGTGAATATGGGACAGGGTACAATGAGCAGTTCTTC
CASSEYGTGYNEQFF
>NA|13|TRBJ2-3|TRBV5-1|once
TGCGCCAGCAGCTGGGGAGGCACAGATACGCAGTATTTT
CASSWGGTDTQYF
>NA|13|TRBJ2-1|TRBV29-1|NA
TGCAGCGTTGAGCGGGCGTCCTACAATGAGCAGTTCTTC
CSVERASYNEQFF
>NA|15|TRBJ2-7|TRBV9|NA
TGTGCCAGCAGCCCCTTATCGGGGGATACCTACGAGCAGTACTTC
CASSPLSGDTYEQYF
>TRBD1|15|TRBJ2-1|TRBV9|NA
TGTGCCAGCAGCCCCGGGACAGGGGGAGGGGATGAGCAGTTCTTC
CASSPGTGGGDEQFF
>TRBD2|17|TRBJ2-5|TRBV30|NA
TGTGCCTGGAGTGTACTAGCGGGGCCTACCTCAGGGAAGACCCAGTACTTC
CAWSVLAGPTSGKTQYF
>NA|13|TRBJ2-3|TRBV30|once
TGTGCCTGGAGTACTACTAGCACAGATACGCAGTATTTT
CAWSTTSTDTQYF
>NA|15|TRBJ1-3|TRBV2|NA
TGTGCCAGCAGTGAAGACCGGACGTCCTCGCGCACCATATATTTT
CASSEDRTSSRTIYF
>NA|13|TRBJ2-7|TRBV9|few
TGTGCCAGCAGCCCCTCCGGGGTCCGCGAGCAGTACTTC
CASSPSGVREQYF
>NA|12|TRBJ2-7|TRBV6-1|few
TGTGCCAGCAGTGATGGCAACTACGAGCAGTACTTC
CASSDGNYEQYF
>NA|15|TRBJ2-7|TRBV6-5|once
TGTGCCAGCAGCTACTCCGGCAGGGGCTCCTACGAGCAGTACTTC
CASSYSGRGSYEQYF
>NA|12|TRBJ1-2|TRBV5-6|NA
TGTGCCAGCAGCTTGGCGGACTATGGCTACACCTTC
CASSLADYGYTF